These 21 T cell receptor beta chains were sequenced from one sample in a study of shared T cell receptors in the human thymus. The assay was immunoSEQ multiplex PCR, and TCRdb's table has in-frame clones only and misses some. The table includes a few hundred thousand clones, around 95% detected once. Sequenced sample: thymocytes. Source of these receptors: a human donor.

V usage is TRBV27 and J usage is TRBJ1-1; 10 bases align to TRBD1. The CDR3 is 15 residues long. The J segment lost 6 bases and the V segment lost 6 bases, leaving 10 bases of the junction unmatched. CDR1 and CDR2 (germline): MNHEY, SMNVEV (reference sequence). The CDR3 DNA reads TGTGCCAGCAGCCCCCGGGACAGGGGTCGCTCTGAAGCTTTCTTT. Translation gives CASSPRDRGRSEAFF.

Only one count was recorded for this clone. The chain has TRBV28 and TRBJ2-1; the match to TRBD1 covers 10 bases. CDR3 length equals 16 residues. After removal of 5 bases from V and 6 bases from J, the junction contained 10 bases not matched to a gene. From germline, CDR1 is MDHEN and CDR2 SYDVKM. In DNA, the CDR3 is TGTGCCAGCAGTCCCTCGGGACAGGGGAAATCCAATGAGCAGTTCTTC. Translation: CASSPSGQGKSNEQFF.

The chain combines TRBV27 with TRBJ2-1; 9 bases fit TRBD2. CDR1 MNHEY and CDR2 SMNVEV come from the germline V gene (reference sequence). V gave up 11 bases and J gave up 7 bases; unmatched junction bases: 3. The CDR3 is 11 amino acids. Here the CDR3 reads CAVSGGNEQFF. CDR3 nucleotides: TGTGCCGTCAGCGGGGGGAATGAGCAGTTCTTC.

This chain joins TRBV18 and TRBJ2-7; 9 bases align to TRBD1. Germline CDR1 KGHSH, CDR2 LQKENI. The J segment lost 6 bases and the V segment lost 7 bases, leaving 10 bases of the junction unmatched. The CDR3 has 14 residues. The CDR3 nucleotides read TGTGCCAGCTGGGCCGGGACAGGGCATCCCGAGCAGTACTTC. It yields the protein CASWAGTGHPEQYF.

The CDR3 nucleotides read TGTGCCAGCAGTTTATCGGCCGGTGGGGGGCAAGAGACCCAGTACTTC. This encodes CASSLSAGGGQETQYF. The J gene is TRBJ2-5, the V gene TRBV27; D might be TRBD2 (6 bases). CDR1 and CDR2 (germline): MNHEY, SMNVEV (reference sequence). V was clipped by 0 bases and J by 2 bases, with 13 bases between them. This CDR3 comprises 16 residues.

The CDR3: CAWSVRPRTGRKNYGYTF. For the CDR3, the DNA is TGTGCCTGGAGTGTCAGGCCCCGGACAGGGCGAAAGAACTATGGCTACACCTTC. The J gene is TRBJ1-2, the V gene TRBV30; 8 bases match TRBD1. J lost 2 bases, V lost 0 bases, and 14 bases had no gene match. The V gene's germline CDR1 is GTSNPN and CDR2 SVGIG (reference sequence). The CDR3 runs 18 residues.

V is TRBV6-1 and J is TRBJ2-7; no firm D call. The germline V gene encodes CDR1 MNHNS and CDR2 SASEGT. The V end was cut by 7 bases, the J end by 2 bases, with 9 bases between. The CDR3 length is 12 residues. CDR3 in amino acids: CASKPMTYEQYF. The CDR3 region has the DNA TGTGCCAGCAAACCGATGACCTACGAGCAGTACTTC.

The genes are TRBV7-9 and TRBJ2-7; no clear D gene. Looked up from germline, CDR1 is SEHNR and CDR2 is FQNEAQ (reference sequence). V lost 2 bases, J lost 3 bases, and 23 bases lay in between. The CDR3 is made up of 18 amino acids. This CDR3 is CASSLTDGVEVAYYEQYF. The CDR3 coding sequence is TGTGCCAGCAGCTTAACGGACGGAGTTGAGGTGGCTTACTACGAGCAGTACTTC.

In its sample, this clone was seen a few times. The chain links TRBV29-1 to TRBJ1-2; 10 positions match TRBD1. The junction had 14 bases not matched to a gene; V was cut back by 6 bases and J by 7 bases. CDR1 is SQVTM and CDR2 is ANQGSEA in the germline V gene. The length of the CDR3 is 15 residues. CDR3 bases: TGCAGCGTCCCAAGTCCGGGACAGGGGTACTGTGGCTACACCTTC. It encodes CSVPSPGQGYCGYTF.

V is TRBV5-4 and J is TRBJ1-1, with 8 bases identical to TRBD1. CDR3 length equals 14 residues. Trimming took 4 bases from V and 2 from J; bases not matched to a gene: 4. The germline CDR1 and CDR2 sequences are SGHNT and YYREEE (reference sequence). The CDR3 protein is CASSQGQANTEAFF. CDR3 nucleotides: TGTGCCAGCAGCCAGGGACAGGCTAACACTGAAGCTTTCTTT.

The chain uses TRBV9 and TRBJ1-3; 9 positions match TRBD1. Per germline, CDR1 SGDLS and CDR2 YYNGEE. The CDR3 totals 15 residues. V lost 4 bases and J lost 3; bases outside the gene matches: 5. The CDR3 loop is CASSLDRGDGNTIYF. CDR3 bases: TGTGCCAGCAGCTTGGACAGGGGAGATGGAAACACCATATATTTT.

V is TRBV4-1 and J is TRBJ2-5; 10 positions match TRBD2. The CDR3 contains 16 residues. V lost 4 bases, J lost 5 bases, and 10 bases stayed unmatched. Looked up from germline, CDR1 is MGHRA and CDR2 is YSYEKL. In nucleotides, the CDR3 is TGCGCCAGCAGCCGGGGACTAGCGCCAGCGAGGGAGACCCAGTACTTC. Protein product: CASSRGLAPARETQYF.

This chain connects TRBV28 to TRBJ2-1, with D unresolved. V was cut by 5 bases and J by 8 bases, with 22 bases left in between. The CDR3 has 16 residues. From germline, CDR1 is MDHEN and CDR2 SYDVKM. CDR3 DNA: TGTGCCAGCAGTGCTAGTCCTCTGATCCCAGGCGATGAGCAGTTCTTC. Translating it yields CASSASPLIPGDEQFF.

In this sample, this clone turned up once. This chain joins TRBV27 and TRBJ2-2, with D possibly matching TRBD1 (5 bases). The CDR3 is 17 residues long. Trimming cost V 2 bases and J 5 bases, with 18 bases left between them. Germline V lookup: CDR1 MNHEY, CDR2 SMNVEV (reference sequence). The CDR3 loop reads CASSLRGWGRLTGELFF. As DNA, the CDR3 is TGTGCCAGCAGTTTAAGGGGATGGGGCCGTTTAACCGGGGAGCTGTTTTTT.

The chain is built from TRBV28 and TRBJ2-1; no definite D call. The V gene lost 6 bases and the J gene lost 3 bases, with 12 bases spanning the gap. The germline V gene has CDR1 MDHEN and CDR2 SYDVKM. The CDR3 runs 14 residues. The CDR3 protein is CASRRPAGYNEQFF. CDR3 sequence (DNA): TGTGCCAGCAGGCGGCCAGCCGGCTACAATGAGCAGTTCTTC.

V is TRBV30 and J is TRBJ1-1, with unresolved D. In germline, CDR1 is GTSNPN, CDR2 SVGIG (reference sequence). Trimming removed 7 bases at V and 6 bases at J, with 15 bases between. The CDR3 extends over 12 amino acids. The CDR3 DNA reads as TGTGCCTCCAGTTTAAAAGCCCCTGAAGCTTTCTTT. It encodes CASSLKAPEAFF.

The gene calls are TRBV28 and TRBJ2-3; 11 bases are shared with TRBD2. Unmatched junction bases numbered 13, after V lost 8 bases and J lost 0 bases. This CDR3 has 18 residues. In germline, CDR1 is MDHEN, CDR2 SYDVKM. This chain's CDR3 is CASDLTSGRWNSTDTQYF. CDR3 coding DNA: TGTGCCAGCGACCTTACTAGCGGGAGATGGAATAGCACAGATACGCAGTATTTT.

The chain employs TRBV7-9 and TRBJ1-1; no clear D gene. Trimming stripped 1 base from V and 1 base from J, with 13 bases between. The CDR3 covers 16 residues. Per germline, CDR1 SEHNR and CDR2 FQNEAQ (reference sequence). The CDR3 protein is CASSLVLQDQNTEAFF. CDR3 coding DNA: TGTGCCAGCAGCTTAGTTCTGCAGGACCAGAACACTGAAGCTTTCTTT.

The chain links TRBV4-1 to TRBJ2-7; possibly TRBD2 for D (5 bases). With 2 bases removed from V and 9 bases from J, the gap between germline ends came to 23 bases. This CDR3 spans 16 amino acids. Germline CDR1 reads MGHRA; CDR2 reads YSYEKL. CDR3 protein: CASSQRVARERQRQYF. In DNA, the CDR3 is TGCGCCAGCAGCCAAAGAGTGGCTCGGGAACGTCAGCGGCAGTACTTC.

J is TRBJ2-7 and V is TRBV7-6; 7 bases agree with TRBD2. This CDR3 contains 16 residues. Germline values: CDR1 SGHVS, CDR2 FNYEAQ. J was trimmed by 0 bases and V by 4 bases; bases with no gene match: 9. The CDR3: CASSSPLADSSYEQYF. DNA for the CDR3: TGTGCCAGCAGCTCCCCCCTAGCGGATAGCTCCTACGAGCAGTACTTC.

The J gene is TRBJ1-1, the V gene TRBV9; 7 nucleotides agree with TRBD1. The CDR3 has 15 residues. The germline gives CDR1 SGDLS, CDR2 YYNGEE. V was pared by 5 bases and J by 5 bases, with 12 bases of the junction left unmatched. The CDR3 DNA sequence: TGTGCCAGCAGTCTTGACCGCAGGGGGGAAACTGAAGCTTTCTTT. Protein sequence: CASSLDRRGETEAFF.